The clone carrying this T cell receptor (beta chain) was seen more than once but under ten times. The antigen remains unidentified. This specimen comes from a study of cytomegalovirus exposure and HLA in healthy donors. PCR amplification relied on 60 Vbeta primers (plus 13 Jbeta primers). TCRdb's table, derived via immunoSEQ multiplex PCR, lists solely in-frame clones and lacks some. This table holds 150,000 to 200,000 clones, over 65% found once. Whole-study results and caveats: The likely explanation for a cluster of highly shared sequence variants was sequencing artifact. Common viral pathogens seemed, in a later analysis, to connect with several of the most significant clusters.

Trimming took 6 bases from V and 3 from J; bases not matched to a gene: 4. CDR3 size: 14 residues. Germline CDR1 is MNHEY and CDR2 is SVGAGI. This TCR was recovered from a man aged 18 to 29 in good health and CMV-seropositive. The V gene is TRBV6-5, the J gene TRBJ2-2, with 7 bases matching TRBD2. The specimen was PBMCs. The CDR3 DNA follows: TGTGCCAGCAGGGTCGCGGGAGACACCGGGGAGCTGTTTTTT. Translated: CASRVAGDTGELFF.